The source of this T cell receptor beta chain is a study of cytomegalovirus exposure and HLA in healthy donors. General study findings and limits: Some V segments could not be told apart, so they were left out, TRBV6-2 and TRBV6-3 among them.

PCR was performed using 60 Vbeta and 13 Jbeta primers. Method: immunoSEQ multiplex PCR; TCRdb's copy keeps in-frame clones and lacks some. The sample includes roughly 180,000 clones, 75% to 85% of them seen just once. The V end lost 4 bases, the J end lost 0 bases, and 12 bases lay between the germline ends. This CDR3 has 15 residues. Germline V CDR1 and CDR2: MNHNS, SASEGT. Details on this clone: The antigen remains undetermined.

This clonotype was sampled from a girl aged 5-17 years in good health and CMV-seropositive. This rearrangement joins TRBV6-1 to TRBJ1-1, with a tentative D call TRBD1 (5 bases). The sequencing input was PBMCs. CDR3 sequence (DNA): TGTGCCAGCAGTGGCATAGGGGTACTGAACACTGAAGCTTTCTTT. Protein: CASSGIGVLNTEAFF.